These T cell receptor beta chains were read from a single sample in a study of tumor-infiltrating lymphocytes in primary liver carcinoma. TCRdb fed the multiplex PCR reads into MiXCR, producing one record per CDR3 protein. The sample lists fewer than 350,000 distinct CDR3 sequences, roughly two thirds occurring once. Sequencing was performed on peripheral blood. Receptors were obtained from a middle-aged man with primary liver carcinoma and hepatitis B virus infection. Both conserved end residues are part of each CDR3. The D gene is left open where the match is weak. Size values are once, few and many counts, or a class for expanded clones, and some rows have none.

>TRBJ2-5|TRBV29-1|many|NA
TGCAGCGCAGGGGCGAAAGGAGAGACCCAGTACTTC
CSAGAKGETQYF
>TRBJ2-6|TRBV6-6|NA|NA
TGTGCCAGCAGTACGAGGACAGCCTCTGGGGCCAATGTCCTGATTTTC
CASSTRTASGANVLIF
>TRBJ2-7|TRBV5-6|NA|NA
TGTGCCAGCATCTCGGAGACGGATACAGTCTACGAGCAGTACTTC
CASISETDTVYEQYF
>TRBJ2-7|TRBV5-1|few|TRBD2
TGCGCCAGCACCGACCCGGGGGGGATGGAGTACGAGCAGTACTTC
CASTDPGGMEYEQYF
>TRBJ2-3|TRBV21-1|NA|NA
TGTGCCAGCAGCAAAGCGCTCAGGGACCCCGGAGGTCAGCCCCAGTATTTT
CASSKALRDPGGQPQYF
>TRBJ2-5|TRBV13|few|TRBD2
TGTGCCAGCAGCTGGACTAGCGGAAGAGAGACCCAGTACTTC
CASSWTSGRETQYF
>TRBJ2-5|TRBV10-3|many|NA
TGTGCCATCAGTGCAGGCGGAGAAGAGACCCAGTACTTC
CAISAGGEETQYF
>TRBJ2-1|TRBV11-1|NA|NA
TGTGCCAGCAGCTCAGTCCTCTCGGGGACCGGGAGTGATCAGTTCTTC
CASSSVLSGTGSDQFF
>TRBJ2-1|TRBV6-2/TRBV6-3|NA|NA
TGTGCCAGCAGTTACACGGAGAGCTCCTACAATGAGCAGTTCTTC
CASSYTESSYNEQFF
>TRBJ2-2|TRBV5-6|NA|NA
TGTGCCAGCAGCTTGAGGTTGACCACCGGGGAGCTGTTTTTT
CASSLRLTTGELFF
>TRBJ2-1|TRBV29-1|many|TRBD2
TGCAGCGTTCCCCTAGCGGCTTCCTACAATGAGCAGTTCTTC
CSVPLAASYNEQFF
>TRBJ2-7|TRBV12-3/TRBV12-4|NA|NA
TGTGCCAGCAGCTCGGACGGCTTAGAGCAGTACTTC
CASSSDGLEQYF
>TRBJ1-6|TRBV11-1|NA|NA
TGTACCAGCAGCCGCGGACGGGGGAGCTCCTATAATTCACCCCTCCACTTT
CTSSRGRGSSYNSPLHF
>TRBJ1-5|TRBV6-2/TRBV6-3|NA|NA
TGTCCCAGCAGTCGGACTGGGAATCAGTCCCAGCATTTT
CPSSRTGNQSQHF
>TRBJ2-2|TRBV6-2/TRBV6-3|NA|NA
TGTGCCCGTCGAGCGCCGAACACCGGGGAGCTGTTTTTT
CARRAPNTGELFF
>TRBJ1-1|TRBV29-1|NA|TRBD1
TGCAGCGTCATACAACGGACAGGGTGGTTTGACACGGAGGCTTTCTTT
CSVIQRTGWFDTEAFF
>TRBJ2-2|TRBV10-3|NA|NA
TGTACCATCAGCGAGATCGGGGAGCTGTTTTTT
CTISEIGELFF
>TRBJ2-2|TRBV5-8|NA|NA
TGTGCCAGCAGCTTAGTCAGATACACCGGGGAGCTGTTTTTT
CASSLVRYTGELFF
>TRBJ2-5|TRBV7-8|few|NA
TGTGCCAGCAGCTCACAGGGAGGGGGCCGGGAGACCCAGTACTTC
CASSSQGGGRETQYF
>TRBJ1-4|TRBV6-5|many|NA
TGTGCCAGCAGAAACCGTAATGAAAAACTGTTTTTT
CASRNRNEKLFF
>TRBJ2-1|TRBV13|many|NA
TGTGCCAGCAGCTTAGAGGGTCAGGCTGAGCAGTTCTTC
CASSLEGQAEQFF
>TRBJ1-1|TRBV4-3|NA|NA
TGCGCCAGCAGCCAAAGACCCGAGGTCGCTGAAGCTTTCTTT
CASSQRPEVAEAFF
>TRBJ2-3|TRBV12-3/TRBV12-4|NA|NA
TGTGCCGGCAGTTTAACGCGCACAGATACGCAGTATTTT
CAGSLTRTDTQYF
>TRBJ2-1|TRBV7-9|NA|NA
TGTGCCAGCAGCCCTTCTAGTGGACTGCAGTTCTTC
CASSPSSGLQFF
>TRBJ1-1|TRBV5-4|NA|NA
TGTCCCAGCAGCTTAGACAGAAAAAACACTGAAGCTTTCTTT
CPSSLDRKNTEAFF
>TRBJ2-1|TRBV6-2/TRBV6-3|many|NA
TGTGCCAGCAGTATCGGGGACGGGGGACCCTACAATGAGCAGTTCTTC
CASSIGDGGPYNEQFF
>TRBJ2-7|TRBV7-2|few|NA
TGTGCCAGCAGCTTAGGGGGACAGACTAGAGCCTACGAGCAGTACTTC
CASSLGGQTRAYEQYF
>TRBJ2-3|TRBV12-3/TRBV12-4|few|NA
TGTGCCAGCAGTTTTCGGGGTATCACAGATACGCAGTATTTT
CASSFRGITDTQYF
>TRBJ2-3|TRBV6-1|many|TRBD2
TGTGCCACGCGACCAGCGGGATGGAGCACAGATACGCAGTATTTT
CATRPAGWSTDTQYF
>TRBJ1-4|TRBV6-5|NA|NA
TGTGCCAGCAGTTACTTGTGGGCCCCCAATGAAAAACTGTTTTTT
CASSYLWAPNEKLFF
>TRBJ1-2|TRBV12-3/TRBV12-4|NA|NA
TGTGCCAGCAGCCCATGGACTCTATCAGCTGGCTACACCTTC
CASSPWTLSAGYTF
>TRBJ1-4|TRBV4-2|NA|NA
TGTGCCAGCAGGCAAGTGCTAACGTCCGCTAATGAAAAACTGTTTTTT
CASRQVLTSANEKLFF
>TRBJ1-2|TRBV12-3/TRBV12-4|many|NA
TGTGCCAGCAGTTTTATGTCGGGTGGCGTGAACTATGGCTACACCTTC
CASSFMSGGVNYGYTF
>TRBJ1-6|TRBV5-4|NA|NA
TGTGCCAGCAGCTTGGGGTGGGCAGGAGAAGGCTCACCCCTCCACTTT
CASSLGWAGEGSPLHF
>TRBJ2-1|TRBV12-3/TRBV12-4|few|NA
TGTGCCAGCAGTTTGGAACAGAACAATGAGCAGTTCTTC
CASSLEQNNEQFF
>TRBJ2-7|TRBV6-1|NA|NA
TGTGACAGCAGTCCTACCGGGGGAGTCAAGCAGTACTTC
CDSSPTGGVKQYF
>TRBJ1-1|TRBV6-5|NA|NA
TGTGCCAGTAGTTACTCGGGTGGAAGCACTGAAGCTTTCTTT
CASSYSGGSTEAFF
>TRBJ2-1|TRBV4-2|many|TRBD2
TGTGCCAGCAGCCTAAGGACTAGCGGGATCAATGAGCAGTTCTTC
CASSLRTSGINEQFF
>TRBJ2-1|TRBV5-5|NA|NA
TGTGTCAGCAGCTTTTTTCGGTACTCTGAGCAGTTCTTC
CVSSFFRYSEQFF
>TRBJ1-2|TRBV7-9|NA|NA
TGTGCCAGCAGCTTACCCGATAATGGCTACACCTTC
CASSLPDNGYTF
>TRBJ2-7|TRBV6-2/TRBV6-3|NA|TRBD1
TGTGTCAGCAGTTACACGGGACAGCTGATAACCTACGAGCAGTACTTC
CVSSYTGQLITYEQYF
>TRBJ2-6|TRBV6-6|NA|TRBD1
TGTGCCACCAGTAAACACTCCGGGACAGCTAACCCTGGGGCCAACGTCCTGACTTTC
CATSKHSGTANPGANVLTF
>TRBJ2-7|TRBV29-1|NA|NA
TGCAACGTTGAAGAAGAACGGGACGGGAGCTACGAGCAGTACTTC
CNVEEERDGSYEQYF
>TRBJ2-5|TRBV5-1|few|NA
TGCGCCAGCTCCCTGGGGGTGGAAGAGACCCAGTACTTC
CASSLGVEETQYF
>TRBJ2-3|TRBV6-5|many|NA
TGTGCCAGCAGCGCTCGAAGGTCAATCGACCTGGGGGATACGCAGTATTTT
CASSARRSIDLGDTQYF